This record covers a single TCR beta chain. With 6 bases clipped from V and 3 bases from J, the junction kept 10 bases outside the gene matches. This CDR3 comprises 16 residues. The germline V gene encodes CDR1 KGHSH and CDR2 LQKENI. The sample comes from a study of OX40 agonist ivuxolimab in advanced cancers. Overall study context: Prior anti-PD-1, anti-PD-L1 or anti-CTLA-4 therapy did not bar entry, and about 40% had some.

Measured with immunoSEQ multiplex PCR; TCRdb has only the in-frame clones, and not every one. The sample lists more than 70,000 clones; more than 75% were seen once. The V and J genes are TRBV18 and TRBJ2-2; 7 bases fit TRBD2. The sequencing used CD4+ or CD8+ T cells sorted from blood, collected in a trial of the OX40 agonist ivuxolimab. This clonotype originated in an adult with an advanced solid tumor such as melanoma, head and neck, liver or kidney cancer. CDR3 region: CASSPRRAGDTGELFF. Here the CDR3 DNA reads TGTGCCAGCTCCCCCCGCCGCGCGGGAGACACCGGGGAGCTGTTTTTT.